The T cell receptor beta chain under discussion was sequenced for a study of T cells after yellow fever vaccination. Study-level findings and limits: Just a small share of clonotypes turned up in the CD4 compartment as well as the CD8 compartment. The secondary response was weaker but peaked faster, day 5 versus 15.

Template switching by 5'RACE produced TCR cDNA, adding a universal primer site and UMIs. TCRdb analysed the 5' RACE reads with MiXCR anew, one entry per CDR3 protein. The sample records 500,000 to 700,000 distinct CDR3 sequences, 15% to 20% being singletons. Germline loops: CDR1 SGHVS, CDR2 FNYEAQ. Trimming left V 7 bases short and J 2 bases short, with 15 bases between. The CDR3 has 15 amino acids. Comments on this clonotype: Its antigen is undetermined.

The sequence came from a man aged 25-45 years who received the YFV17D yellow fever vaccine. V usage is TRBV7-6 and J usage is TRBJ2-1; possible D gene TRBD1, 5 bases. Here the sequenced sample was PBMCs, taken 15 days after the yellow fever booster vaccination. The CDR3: CASTIGQGTYNEQFF. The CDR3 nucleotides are TGTGCCAGCACGATAGGGCAGGGTACCTACAATGAGCAGTTCTTC. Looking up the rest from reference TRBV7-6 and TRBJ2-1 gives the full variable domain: GAGVSQSPRYKVTKRGQDVALRCDPISGHVSLYWYRQALGQGPEFLTYFNYEAQQDKSGLPNDRFSAERPEGSISTLTIQRTEQRDSAMYRCASTIGQGTYNEQFFGPGTRLTVL.